Each of the 14 T cell receptor beta chains below was sequenced from the same sample in a study of blood T cell repertoires in COVID-19. Assay: immunoSEQ multiplex PCR; the TCRdb copy retains only in-frame clones and omits some. The table includes about 120,000 clones, about 80% detected once. The sample was peripheral blood. These receptor sequences come from a man in his 70s with active or convalescent COVID-19.

This clone was found once. The rearrangement uses TRBV5-1 and TRBJ1-1; tentatively, D is TRBD1 (6 bases). The V end lost 0 bases, the J end lost 1 base, and 10 bases lay between the germline ends. This CDR3 contains 15 residues. Germline lookup yields CDR1 SGHRS and CDR2 YFSETQ. In DNA, the CDR3 is TGCGCCAGCAGCTTGGGTCAGGGGCCGAACACTGAAGCTTTCTTT. Translation gives CASSLGQGPNTEAFF.

The chain combines TRBV29-1 with TRBJ2-1, with D perhaps matching TRBD2 (6 bases). This CDR3 region has 12 residues. The V end lost 6 bases, the J end lost 6 bases, and 12 bases lay between the germline ends. The germline CDR1 and CDR2 sequences are SQVTM and ANQGSEA. The CDR3 protein is CSVGWEVNEQFF. The CDR3 DNA reads TGCAGCGTGGGGTGGGAGGTCAATGAGCAGTTCTTC.

This rearrangement joins TRBV19 to TRBJ2-1; a weak D match, TRBD2 (6 bases). This CDR3 is 16 amino acids long. The V gene lost 1 base and the J gene lost 6 bases, with 16 bases spanning the gap. Germline loops: CDR1 LNHDA, CDR2 SQIVND (reference sequence). CDR3 sequence (DNA): TGTGCCAGTAGTATAGTGGGAGGTCATATTAGCAATGAGCAGTTCTTC. Translated, it gives CASSIVGGHISNEQFF. The variable domain in full, with the rest retrieved from reference TRBV19 and TRBJ2-1, is DGGITQSPKYLFRKEGQNVTLSCEQNLNHDAMYWYRQDPGQGLRLIYYSQIVNDFQKGDIAEGYSVSREKKESFPLTVTSAQKNPTAFYLCASSIVGGHISNEQFFGPGTRLTVL.

The chain uses TRBV2 and TRBJ1-1; no reliable D call. Trimming took 1 base from V and 11 from J, leaving 14 bases between them. Germline assignment: CDR1 SNHLY and CDR2 FYNNEI. This CDR3 spans 13 amino acids. Here the CDR3 DNA reads TGTGCCAGCAGTGAAGGCCCCCGGGTGCCCGCTTTCTTT. It translates to CASSEGPRVPAFF.

The rearrangement links TRBV7-9 to TRBJ2-1; possibly TRBD2 for D (5 bases). The germline V gene encodes CDR1 SEHNR and CDR2 FQNEAQ (reference sequence). CDR3 length: 15 residues. Trimming left V 1 base short and J 4 bases short, with 11 bases between. Written as DNA, the CDR3 is TGTGCCAGCAGCTTAGGGCCAGCGGATTACAATGAGCAGTTCTTC. It encodes CASSLGPADYNEQFF.

The chain combines TRBV27 with TRBJ1-1; possible D gene TRBD1, 6 bases. Germline CDR1 MNHEY, CDR2 SMNVEV (reference sequence). The CDR3 sequence is 18 residues long. V lost 5 bases and J lost 4, with 26 bases in between. The CDR3 loop reads CASSPPPLLTRGITEAFF. DNA for the CDR3: TGTGCCAGCAGTCCCCCACCGCTTCTCACCAGGGGTATCACTGAAGCTTTCTTT.

The V gene is TRBV7-2, the J gene TRBJ1-1; D gene unclear. The CDR3 is 15 amino acids. V lost 5 bases, J lost 4 bases, and 17 bases lay in between. Per germline, CDR1 SGHTA and CDR2 FQGNSA. CDR3: CASSRQSGLGTEAFF. DNA of the CDR3: TGTGCCAGCAGCCGTCAGTCCGGGTTGGGCACTGAAGCTTTCTTT.

The chain carries TRBV9 and TRBJ2-7; the D gene is possibly TRBD2 (6 bases). The germline CDR1 and CDR2 sequences are SGDLS and YYNGEE. The CDR3 has 13 residues. V lost 0 bases and J 9 bases, leaving 13 bases between the germline ends. The CDR3 DNA sequence: TGTGCCAGCAGCGTAGGGGAGCGGGCTTGGCAGTACTTC. Translated: CASSVGERAWQYF.

The chain is built from TRBV5-1 and TRBJ2-4; 9 nucleotides line up with TRBD1. This CDR3 comprises 14 residues. V lost 3 bases, J lost 6 bases, and 4 bases stayed unmatched. Germline CDR1 and CDR2: SGHRS and YFSETQ. The CDR3 region is CASSWDRAGNIQYF. The CDR3 DNA is TGCGCCAGCAGCTGGGACAGGGCCGGAAACATTCAGTACTTC.

The chain is built from TRBV7-2 and TRBJ2-7, with D tentatively TRBD2 (5 bases). Trimming pared 0 bases from V and 2 bases from J, leaving 5 bases between. This CDR3 comprises 13 residues. CDR1 is SGHTA and CDR2 is FQGNSA in the germline V gene. CDR3 sequence: CASSLAGAYEQYF. CDR3 DNA: TGTGCCAGCAGCTTAGCCGGGGCCTACGAGCAGTACTTC.

In this sample, this clone turned up once. This rearrangement joins TRBV6-5 to TRBJ2-1; 7 positions agree with TRBD2. This CDR3 is 15 amino acids long. V was clipped by 6 bases and J by 0 bases; unmatched bases: 5. Germline V lookup: CDR1 MNHEY, CDR2 SVGAGI. Here the CDR3 DNA reads TGTGCCAGCAGCCCCAGGACTAGCTCCTACAATGAGCAGTTCTTC. Encoded protein: CASSPRTSSYNEQFF.

The V call is TRBV9, the J call TRBJ2-7; 10 positions agree with TRBD2. Germline V lookup: CDR1 SGDLS, CDR2 YYNGEE. V shed 0 bases and J 3 bases; nucleotides not matched to a gene: 6. This CDR3 comprises 16 residues. The CDR3 coding sequence is TGTGCCAGCAGCGTAGGGGGAGCGGGAGGGAACTACGAGCAGTACTTC. Its protein is CASSVGGAGGNYEQYF. Combining the CDR3 with reference TRBV9 and TRBJ2-7 gives the whole variable domain DSGVTQTPKHLITATGQRVTLRCSPRSGDLSVYWYQQSLDQGLQFLIQYYNGEERAKGNILERFSAQQFPDLHSELNLSSLELGDSALYFCASSVGGAGGNYEQYFGPGTRLTVT.

The V gene is TRBV19, the J gene TRBJ1-4, with 9 bases aligning to TRBD1. The germline V gene has CDR1 LNHDA and CDR2 SQIVND (reference sequence). This CDR3 has 14 amino acids. V shed 3 bases, J shed 8 bases, and the junction held 4 bases outside the gene matches. In DNA form, the CDR3 reads TGTGCCAGTAGTATGCGACAGGGGGAAGAAAAACTGTTTTTT. It translates to CASSMRQGEEKLFF.

The genes are TRBV11-2 and TRBJ1-2; tentative D call: TRBD1 (6 bases). Trimming took off 0 bases at V and 7 bases at J, with 15 bases between the two ends. The CDR3 totals 15 residues. Germline-derived CDR1 and CDR2 are SGHAT and FQNNGV. CDR3 in amino acids: CASSLEGPGDRGYTF. In DNA form, the CDR3 reads TGTGCCAGCAGCTTAGAAGGGCCAGGGGATCGTGGCTACACCTTC.